This TCR beta chain is drawn from a study of control samples from healthy donors and cancer patients. The CDR3 extends over 16 amino acids. CDR1 is LNHDA and CDR2 is SQIVND in the germline V gene (reference sequence). The J segment lost 5 bases and the V segment lost 1 base, leaving 9 bases of the junction unmatched. Assay: immunoSEQ multiplex PCR; the TCRdb copy retains only in-frame clones and omits some. The table includes some 94,000 clones, about 88% detected once. Sample: PBMCs. The rearrangement links TRBV19 to TRBJ2-5, with 8 bases fitting TRBD1. The receptor comes from a woman aged 45-65 years with colorectal cancer. The DNA of the CDR3 is TGTGCCAGTAGTATAGTGGGGCAGGGGGCATCGGAGACCCAGTACTTC. Protein sequence: CASSIVGQGASETQYF.